Shown below are 6 T cell receptor beta chains from a single sample sequenced in a study of blood T cell repertoires in COVID-19. Clones were sequenced by immunoSEQ multiplex PCR, and TCRdb holds only the in-frame ones, with some missing. The sample has roughly 230,000 clones, 82% seen once. Input material: PBMCs or T cells enriched from blood (not recorded which). The receptors were sampled from a woman aged 55-69 years who had recovered from COVID-19.

The CDR3 nucleotides are TGTGCCAGCAGTTTGGCGCCTCGGGGGAATTCACCCCTCCACTTT. Its translation: CASSLAPRGNSPLHF. V is TRBV27 and J is TRBJ1-6; maybe TRBD1 (5 bases). The CDR3 runs 15 residues. Germline values: CDR1 MNHEY, CDR2 SMNVEV (reference sequence). V gave up 3 bases and J gave up 7 bases, with 13 bases separating them.

This rearrangement joins TRBV9 to TRBJ2-2; D unclear. This CDR3 has 15 residues. Germline lookup yields CDR1 SGDLS and CDR2 YYNGEE. Between the trimmed V and J ends, which lost 0 bases and 5 bases, there was a span of 11 bases. The CDR3 bases are TGTGCCAGCAGCGTAGAGGCAGGCCGTACCGGGGAGCTGTTTTTT. Its translation is CASSVEAGRTGELFF.

This chain links TRBV19 with TRBJ1-1, with a tentative D call TRBD1 (6 bases). The V gene lost 10 bases and the J gene lost 4 bases, with 10 bases spanning the gap. CDR3 length: 11 residues. Germline V gene data show CDR1 as LNHDA and CDR2 as SQIVND (reference sequence). DNA of the CDR3: TGTGCCATCCAGGGGAGCACTGAAGCTTTCTTT. Translation gives CAIQGSTEAFF. Full variable domain (outside the CDR3, taken from reference TRBV19 and TRBJ1-1): DGGITQSPKYLFRKEGQNVTLSCEQNLNHDAMYWYRQDPGQGLRLIYYSQIVNDFQKGDIAEGYSVSREKKESFPLTVTSAQKNPTAFYLCAIQGSTEAFFGQGTRLTVV.

The J gene is TRBJ1-1, the V gene TRBV6-5; TRBD1 matches 7 bases. Germline V CDR1 and CDR2: MNHEY, SVGAGI. V shed 6 bases and J 8 bases; nucleotides not matched to a gene: 12. The CDR3 totals 14 residues. The CDR3 loop is CASSTRGTRGEAFF. The DNA for the CDR3 is TGTGCCAGCAGCACCAGGGGGACCCGAGGAGAAGCTTTCTTT.

This clone was picked up a small number of times. The chain joins TRBV5-6 to TRBJ2-4, with TRBD1 matching over 9 bases. CDR1 and CDR2 (germline): SGHDT, YYEEEE. Trimming cost V 3 bases and J 6 bases; bases outside gene matches: 13. CDR3 size: 17 residues. DNA for the CDR3: TGTGCCAGCAGCTCGTTAGGGACAGGGTTGGGGTTAAACATTCAGTACTTC. This gives the protein CASSSLGTGLGLNIQYF.

The CDR3 spells CASSEGHLNYGYTF. The DNA for the CDR3 is TGTGCCAGCAGCGAGGGACACCTTAACTATGGCTACACCTTC. This chain uses TRBV2 with TRBJ1-2, with D possibly matching TRBD1 (6 bases). V dropped 6 bases and J dropped 1 base, with 12 bases sitting between them. This CDR3 has 14 residues. Germline assignment: CDR1 SNHLY and CDR2 FYNNEI.